A single sample gave rise to the 29 T cell receptor beta chains below, sequenced in a study of technical replicates of blood from a few donors. Repertoires were generated with immunoSEQ multiplex PCR, while TCRdb's copy carries only in-frame clones and drops some. The table includes some 82,000 clones, around 97% detected once. The sequencing input was T cells isolated from PBMCs. The receptors were sampled from a human donor in good health.

V gene TRBV30 combines with J gene TRBJ2-2, with D uncertain. Trimming pared 1 base from V and 6 bases from J, leaving 12 bases between. CDR3 length: 14 residues. Germline lookup yields CDR1 GTSNPN and CDR2 SVGIG (reference sequence). The CDR3 region is CAWSAQILPGELFF. The DNA of the CDR3 is TGTGCCTGGAGTGCACAGATTCTCCCCGGGGAGCTGTTTTTT. Filled out from reference TRBV30 and TRBJ2-2, the complete variable domain reads SQTIHQWPATLVQPVGSPLSLECTVEGTSNPNLYWYRQAAGRGLQLLFYSVGIGQISSEVPQNLSASRPQDRQFILSSKKLLLSDSGFYLCAWSAQILPGELFFGEGSRLTVL.

The chain is built from TRBV27 and TRBJ2-1; TRBD2 matches at 11 bases. CDR1 and CDR2 (germline): MNHEY, SMNVEV (reference sequence). V dropped 3 bases and J dropped 6; count of bases not matched to a gene: 10. The CDR3 runs to 17 residues. In nucleotides, the CDR3 is TGTGCCAGCAGTTTGGGTACACTAGCGGGAGACACCAATGAGCAGTTCTTC. Translation gives CASSLGTLAGDTNEQFF.

The chain is built from TRBV7-9 and TRBJ2-2, with D unclear. This CDR3 contains 13 residues. The germline CDR1 and CDR2 sequences are SEHNR and FQNEAQ (reference sequence). Trimming left V 7 bases short and J 8 bases short, with 14 bases between. CDR3 bases: TGTGCCAGCACCCACGGGTATCAAGGGGAGCTGTTTTTT. Protein sequence: CASTHGYQGELFF.

This chain joins TRBV19 and TRBJ1-1; TRBD1 is a possible D gene (6 bases). Trimming removed 3 bases from V and 1 base from J, with 6 bases in between. Germline CDR1 and CDR2: LNHDA and SQIVND (reference sequence). This CDR3 is built from 13 residues. CDR3 DNA: TGTGCCAGTAGTATCAGGGGGAACACTGAAGCTTTCTTT. Residues: CASSIRGNTEAFF.

The V call is TRBV27, the J call TRBJ2-2, with 7 bases fitting TRBD2. This CDR3 is 16 amino acids long. Trimming cost V 1 base and J 4 bases; bases outside gene matches: 6. Per germline, CDR1 MNHEY and CDR2 SMNVEV (reference sequence). The DNA for the CDR3 is TGTGCCAGCAGTTTATATCTAGCGGAGGGCACCGGGGAGCTGTTTTTT. This encodes CASSLYLAEGTGELFF.

The chain is built from TRBV6-1 and TRBJ1-2; D not resolved. The V end was cut by 1 base, the J end by 5 bases, with 20 bases between. This CDR3 has 17 residues. CDR1 is MNHNS and CDR2 is SASEGT in the germline V gene. The DNA for the CDR3 is TGTGCCAGCAGTGAAGTCGAGGGTGGAGTGAGTCTGTATGGCTACACCTTC. Translated: CASSEVEGGVSLYGYTF.

The chain carries TRBV5-1 and TRBJ1-2; D is uncertain. The CDR3 runs 14 residues. Germline loops: CDR1 SGHRS, CDR2 YFSETQ. Trimming shortened V by 4 bases and J by 3 bases, and 13 bases separated the two germline ends. The CDR3 is CASSPGVWDYGYTF. In DNA form, the CDR3 reads TGCGCCAGCAGCCCGGGAGTGTGGGACTATGGCTACACCTTC.

This clone was seen a single time. The CDR3, as DNA: TGTGCCAGCAGCTATGTTTCGAGCTTGAGGGCAGATACGCAGTATTTT. It yields the protein CASSYVSSLRADTQYF. J is TRBJ2-3 and V is TRBV7-9; a possible D gene is TRBD2 (5 bases). Trimming shortened V by 4 bases and J by 4 bases, and 18 bases separated the two germline ends. The CDR3 length is 16 residues. Germline lookup yields CDR1 SEHNR and CDR2 FQNEAQ (reference sequence).

J is TRBJ1-4 and V is TRBV30; D uncertain. The CDR3 is 13 residues long. Trimming took off 2 bases at V and 2 bases at J, with 6 bases between the two ends. Germline assignment: CDR1 GTSNPN and CDR2 SVGIG (reference sequence). The DNA of the CDR3 is TGTGCCTGGAGTCCGGGGACTAATGAAAAACTGTTTTTT. Its protein is CAWSPGTNEKLFF.

The rearrangement links TRBV6-6 to TRBJ1-2, with a tentative D call TRBD1 (6 bases). Deletions cut 6 bases from V and 5 bases from J, with 13 bases between. CDR3 size: 13 residues. From germline, CDR1 is MNHNY and CDR2 SVGAGI (reference sequence). CDR3 nucleotide sequence: TGTGCCAGCAGCCCCCGGGACAAATATGGCTACACCTTC. Residues: CASSPRDKYGYTF.

This chain links TRBV4-1 with TRBJ2-7; the match to TRBD2 covers 15 bases. V was clipped by 3 bases and J by 7 bases; unmatched bases: 4. The germline gives CDR1 MGHRA, CDR2 YSYEKL. The CDR3 has 15 residues. DNA for the CDR3: TGCGCCAGCAGCCATGGACTAGCGGGGGGGCAAGAGCAGTACTTC. It translates to CASSHGLAGGQEQYF.

J is TRBJ1-1 and V is TRBV5-1; no definite D call. The germline V and J ends were trimmed by 4 bases and 5 bases, with 15 bases remaining between them. Germline loops: CDR1 SGHRS, CDR2 YFSETQ. The CDR3 runs 14 residues. CDR3 in amino acids: CASSLWQAGTEAFF. The CDR3 nucleotides are TGCGCCAGCAGCCTTTGGCAGGCGGGGACTGAAGCTTTCTTT.

This clone was recorded once. V gene TRBV10-1 combines with J gene TRBJ2-1, with TRBD2 matching 8 bases. The junction had 24 bases not matched to a gene; V was cut back by 3 bases and J by 8 bases. The CDR3 is made up of 20 amino acids. Germline V gene sequence: CDR1 WNHNN, CDR2 SYGVQD (reference sequence). CDR3 in amino acids: CASSDMSGLGLQVSFDEQFF. The CDR3 DNA follows: TGCGCCAGCAGTGATATGTCGGGACTAGGGCTTCAAGTATCGTTCGATGAGCAGTTCTTC.

This chain links TRBV5-6 with TRBJ2-1; D remains ambiguous. Looked up from germline, CDR1 is SGHDT and CDR2 is YYEEEE. The ends were cut back, 2 bases at V and 8 bases at J, with 11 bases in the middle. The CDR3 sequence is 13 residues long. CDR3 protein: CASSFTLLDEQFF. The CDR3 DNA reads as TGTGCCAGCAGCTTTACATTGCTTGATGAGCAGTTCTTC.

This clone was detected only once. The genes are TRBV9 and TRBJ2-7, with TRBD2 matching over 10 bases. The CDR3 is made up of 15 amino acids. CDR1 and CDR2 (germline): SGDLS, YYNGEE. Trimming at V came to 1 base and at J to 5 bases, leaving 6 bases not matched to a gene. The CDR3 DNA is TGTGCCAGCAGCGTACTAGCGGGGGTCTCGGACGAGCAGTACTTC. It codes for CASSVLAGVSDEQYF. The whole variable domain, filled in from reference TRBV9 and TRBJ2-7, reads DSGVTQTPKHLITATGQRVTLRCSPRSGDLSVYWYQQSLDQGLQFLIQYYNGEERAKGNILERFSAQQFPDLHSELNLSSLELGDSALYFCASSVLAGVSDEQYFGPGTRLTVT.

This chain joins TRBV9 and TRBJ1-2; D is possibly TRBD1 (6 bases). V lost 3 bases to trimming and J lost 5 bases, with 26 bases between them. Germline assignment: CDR1 SGDLS and CDR2 YYNGEE. This CDR3 contains 18 residues. The DNA for the CDR3 is TGTGCCAGCAGCGCCATTTTCTCCGGACAGATAAGAAGGTATGGCTACACCTTC. As protein: CASSAIFSGQIRRYGYTF.

This clone was counted once. CDR3 bases: TGCGCCAGCAGCGAGGGACAGGGTGGTCAGGAGACCCAGTACTTC. As protein: CASSEGQGGQETQYF. This chain connects TRBV5-1 to TRBJ2-5; TRBD1 aligns across 9 bases. Unmatched junction bases numbered 9, after V lost 4 bases and J lost 5 bases. CDR1 and CDR2 from the germline V gene are SGHRS and YFSETQ. The CDR3 runs 15 residues. Full variable domain (remainder filled in from reference TRBV5-1 and TRBJ2-5): KAGVTQTPRYLIKTRGQQVTLSCSPISGHRSVSWYQQTPGQGLQFLFEYFSETQRNKGNFPGRFSGRQFSNSRSEMNVSTLELGDSALYLCASSEGQGGQETQYFGPGTRLLVL.

The J gene is TRBJ2-3, the V gene TRBV6-6; the D gene is possibly TRBD2 (7 bases). Germline-derived CDR1 and CDR2 are MNHNY and SVGAGI (reference sequence). The CDR3 loop spans 16 amino acids. Deletions cut 6 bases from V and 2 bases from J, with 18 bases between. CDR3: CASSPGGLAHTDTQYF. The CDR3, as DNA: TGTGCCAGCAGCCCCGGGGGGCTAGCCCACACAGATACGCAGTATTTT.

V gene TRBV11-2 combines with J gene TRBJ1-1; no definite D call. In germline, CDR1 is SGHAT, CDR2 FQNNGV. The V end lost 8 bases, the J end lost 6 bases, and 13 bases lay between the germline ends. CDR3 length equals 12 residues. The CDR3 is CASGLSVSEAFF. CDR3 nucleotide sequence: TGTGCCAGCGGACTCTCGGTCTCTGAAGCTTTCTTT.

This clone was picked up one time. The V call is TRBV9, the J call TRBJ2-7; D ambiguous. The germline V gene encodes CDR1 SGDLS and CDR2 YYNGEE. The CDR3 sequence is 14 residues long. V lost 3 bases to trimming and J lost 3 bases, with 13 bases between them. The CDR3 nucleotides are TGTGCCAGCAGCGCAACAGTTTCCGACTACGAGCAGTACTTC. It encodes CASSATVSDYEQYF.

In DNA, the CDR3 is TGTGCCAGCAGCAATCGACAGCAGTGGGAGCAGTACTTC. Encoded protein: CASSNRQQWEQYF. The chain employs TRBV13 and TRBJ2-7; tentative D call: TRBD1 (5 bases). Germline V gene sequence: CDR1 PRHDT, CDR2 FYEKMQ (reference sequence). Trimming removed 5 bases at V and 7 bases at J, with 15 bases between. The CDR3 has 13 amino acids.

V usage is TRBV29-1 and J usage is TRBJ2-7, with 7 bases identical to TRBD2. CDR3 length equals 15 residues. V shed 2 bases, J shed 4 bases, and the junction held 11 bases outside the gene matches. Per germline, CDR1 SQVTM and CDR2 ANQGSEA. The CDR3 spells CSVESGSAGVYEQYF. CDR3 nucleotides: TGCAGCGTTGAATCCGGCTCCGCGGGAGTTTACGAGCAGTACTTC.

The chain couples TRBV7-8 to TRBJ1-5, with D possibly TRBD1 on 5 matching bases. Trimming took 7 bases from V and 6 from J, leaving 25 bases between them. Germline-derived CDR1 and CDR2 are SGHVS and FQNEAQ. CDR3 length: 17 residues. CDR3 region: CASNLDARGPFTQPQHF. The CDR3 DNA sequence: TGTGCCAGCAACTTGGATGCTAGGGGCCCCTTTACTCAGCCCCAGCATTTT.

The chain links TRBV5-6 to TRBJ2-3, with D possibly TRBD1 on 6 matching bases. CDR1 is SGHDT and CDR2 is YYEEEE in the germline V gene. V lost 0 bases and J lost 0, with 8 bases in between. CDR3 size: 15 residues. The CDR3 nucleotides are TGTGCCAGCAGCTTGGCAGGGGACAGCACAGATACGCAGTATTTT. Amino acids: CASSLAGDSTDTQYF.

This chain connects TRBV2 to TRBJ1-4, with a weak D call TRBD1 (5 bases). Germline lookup yields CDR1 SNHLY and CDR2 FYNNEI. There are 16 residues in the CDR3. The V end was cut by 2 bases, the J end by 3 bases, with 13 bases between. CDR3 sequence reads: CASSELEGGANEKLFF. The CDR3 nucleotides read TGTGCCAGCAGTGAATTGGAGGGAGGGGCTAATGAAAAACTGTTTTTT.

As to this clone: One end of the junction is discordant with germline, which a read error may explain. The rearrangement joins TRBV19 to TRBJ1-2; 10 nucleotides line up with TRBD1. Germline loops: CDR1 LNHDA, CDR2 SQIVND (reference sequence). This CDR3 has 15 amino acids. CDR3 sequence: CASSIQVTGGTGDYF. CDR3 bases: TGTGCCAGTAGTATTCAAGTGACAGGGGGCACCGGGGATTACTTC.

This sequence joins TRBV2 and TRBJ2-3; D possibly corresponds to TRBD2 (6 bases). CDR3 length: 16 amino acids. Germline CDR1 reads SNHLY; CDR2 reads FYNNEI. V was pared by 6 bases and J by 2 bases, with 18 bases between. CDR3 in amino acids: CASRSTGLLFTDTQYF. Here the CDR3 DNA reads TGTGCCAGCAGAAGCACGGGACTCTTATTCACAGATACGCAGTATTTT.

The chain combines TRBV27 with TRBJ1-2; 7 bases line up with TRBD1. The germline V gene encodes CDR1 MNHEY and CDR2 SMNVEV (reference sequence). Unmatched junction bases numbered 12, after V lost 8 bases and J lost 0 bases. The CDR3 spans 16 residues. CDR3 in DNA: TGTGCCAGCCAAGGGGGCGCCCCTCCGTCTAACTATGGCTACACCTTC. This encodes CASQGGAPPSNYGYTF.

The rearrangement joins TRBV19 to TRBJ2-5; TRBD1 might be the D (6 bases). V lost 5 bases and J lost 5, with 12 bases in between. The length of the CDR3 is 13 residues. Looked up from germline, CDR1 is LNHDA and CDR2 is SQIVND (reference sequence). The CDR3 nucleotides read TGTGCCAGTAGTCCGTCAGGGGTGGAGACCCAGTACTTC. This translates into CASSPSGVETQYF.